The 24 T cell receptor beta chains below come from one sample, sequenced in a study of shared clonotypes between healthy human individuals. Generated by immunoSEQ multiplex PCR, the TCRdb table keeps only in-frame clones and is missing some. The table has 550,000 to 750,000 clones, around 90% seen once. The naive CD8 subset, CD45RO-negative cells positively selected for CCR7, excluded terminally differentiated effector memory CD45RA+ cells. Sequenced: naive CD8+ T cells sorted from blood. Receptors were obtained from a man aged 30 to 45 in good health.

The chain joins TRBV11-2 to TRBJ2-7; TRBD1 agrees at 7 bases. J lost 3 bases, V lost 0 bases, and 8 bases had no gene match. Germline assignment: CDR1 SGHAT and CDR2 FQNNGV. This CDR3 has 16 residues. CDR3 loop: CASSLEGQTNNYEQYF. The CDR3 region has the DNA TGTGCCAGCAGCTTAGAGGGACAGACAAACAACTACGAGCAGTACTTC.

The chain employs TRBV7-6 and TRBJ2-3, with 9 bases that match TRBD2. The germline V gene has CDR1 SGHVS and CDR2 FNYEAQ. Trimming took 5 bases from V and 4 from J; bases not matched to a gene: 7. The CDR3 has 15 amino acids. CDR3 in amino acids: CASSRTSAEADTQYF. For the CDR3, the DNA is TGTGCCAGCAGCCGGACTAGCGCGGAGGCAGATACGCAGTATTTT.

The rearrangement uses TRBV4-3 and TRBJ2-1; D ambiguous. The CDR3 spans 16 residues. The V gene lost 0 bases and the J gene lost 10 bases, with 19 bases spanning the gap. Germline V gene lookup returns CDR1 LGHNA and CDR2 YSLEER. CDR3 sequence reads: CASSQDRPNIWKEQFF. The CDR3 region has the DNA TGCGCCAGCAGCCAAGACCGCCCAAATATCTGGAAAGAGCAGTTCTTC.

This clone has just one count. CDR3 amino acids: CASSTFSSYGYTF. CDR3 nucleotides: TGTGCCAGTAGTACGTTCAGCTCCTATGGCTACACCTTC. The chain couples TRBV19 to TRBJ1-2; D gene unclear. V lost 4 bases and J 4 bases, leaving 10 bases between the germline ends. Germline-derived CDR1 and CDR2 are LNHDA and SQIVND (reference sequence). CDR3 length: 13 amino acids.

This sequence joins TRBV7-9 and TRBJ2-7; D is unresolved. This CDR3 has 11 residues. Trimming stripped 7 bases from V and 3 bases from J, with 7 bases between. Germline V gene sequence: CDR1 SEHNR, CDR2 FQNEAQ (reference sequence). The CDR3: CASTNDYEQYF. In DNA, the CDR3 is TGTGCCAGCACAAACGACTACGAGCAGTACTTC.

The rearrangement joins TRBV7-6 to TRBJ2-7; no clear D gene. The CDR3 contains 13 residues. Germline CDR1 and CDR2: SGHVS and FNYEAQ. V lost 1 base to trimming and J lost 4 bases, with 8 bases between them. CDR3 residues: CASSLEQMYEQYF. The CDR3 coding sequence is TGTGCCAGCAGCTTAGAGCAGATGTACGAGCAGTACTTC. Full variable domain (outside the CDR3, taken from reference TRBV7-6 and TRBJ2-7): GAGVSQSPRYKVTKRGQDVALRCDPISGHVSLYWYRQALGQGPEFLTYFNYEAQQDKSGLPNDRFSAERPEGSISTLTIQRTEQRDSAMYRCASSLEQMYEQYFGPGTRLTVT.

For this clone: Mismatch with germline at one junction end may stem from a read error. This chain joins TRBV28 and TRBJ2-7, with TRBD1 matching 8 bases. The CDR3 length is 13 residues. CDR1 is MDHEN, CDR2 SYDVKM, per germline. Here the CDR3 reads CASSFRDRTRTGF. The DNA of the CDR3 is TGTGCCAGCAGTTTCCGGGACAGGACAAGGACCGGCTTC.

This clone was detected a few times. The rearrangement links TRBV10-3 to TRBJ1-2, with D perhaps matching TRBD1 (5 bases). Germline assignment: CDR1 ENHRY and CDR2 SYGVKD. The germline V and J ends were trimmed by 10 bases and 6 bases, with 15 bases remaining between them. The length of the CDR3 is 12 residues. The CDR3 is CATTQAQDGYTF. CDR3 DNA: TGTGCCACCACTCAGGCACAGGATGGCTACACCTTC.

This CDR3 reads CSEQREAYNEQFF. CDR3 DNA: TGCAGCGAACAGCGGGAGGCCTACAATGAGCAGTTCTTC. The V gene is TRBV29-1, the J gene TRBJ2-1; 9 bases map to TRBD2. V lost 7 bases and J lost 2; bases outside the gene matches: 3. From germline, CDR1 is SQVTM and CDR2 ANQGSEA. CDR3 length: 13 amino acids.

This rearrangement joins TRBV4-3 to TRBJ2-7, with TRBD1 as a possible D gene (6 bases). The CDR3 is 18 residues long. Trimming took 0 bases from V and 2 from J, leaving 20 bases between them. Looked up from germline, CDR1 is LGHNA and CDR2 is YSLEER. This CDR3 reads CASSQEEGRDTQTYEQYF. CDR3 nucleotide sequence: TGCGCCAGCAGCCAAGAGGAAGGTCGGGACACTCAAACCTACGAGCAGTACTTC.

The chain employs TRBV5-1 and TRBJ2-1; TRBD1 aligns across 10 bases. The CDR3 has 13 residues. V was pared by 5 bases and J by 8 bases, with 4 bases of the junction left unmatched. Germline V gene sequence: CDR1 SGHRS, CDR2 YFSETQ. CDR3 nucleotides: TGCGCCAGCAGGGGGACAGGGGTGGATGAGCAGTTCTTC. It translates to CASRGTGVDEQFF.

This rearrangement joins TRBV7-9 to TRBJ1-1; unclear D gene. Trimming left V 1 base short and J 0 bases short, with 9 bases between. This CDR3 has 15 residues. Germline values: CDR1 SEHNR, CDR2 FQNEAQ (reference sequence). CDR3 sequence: CASSLGEVMNTEAFF. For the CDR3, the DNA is TGTGCCAGCAGCTTAGGGGAAGTTATGAACACTGAAGCTTTCTTT.

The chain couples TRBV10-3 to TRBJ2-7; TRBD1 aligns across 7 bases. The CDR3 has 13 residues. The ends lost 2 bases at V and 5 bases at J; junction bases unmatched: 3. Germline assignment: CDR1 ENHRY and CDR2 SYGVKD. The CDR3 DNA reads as TGTGCCATCAGTGAGACAGGGGTGGACGAGCAGTACTTC. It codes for CAISETGVDEQYF.

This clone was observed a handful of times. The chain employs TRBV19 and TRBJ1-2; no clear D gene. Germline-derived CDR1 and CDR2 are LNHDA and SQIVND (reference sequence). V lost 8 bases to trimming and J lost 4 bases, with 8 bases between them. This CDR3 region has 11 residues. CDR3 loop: CASREGYGYTF. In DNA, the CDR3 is TGTGCCAGTCGAGAAGGCTATGGCTACACCTTC.

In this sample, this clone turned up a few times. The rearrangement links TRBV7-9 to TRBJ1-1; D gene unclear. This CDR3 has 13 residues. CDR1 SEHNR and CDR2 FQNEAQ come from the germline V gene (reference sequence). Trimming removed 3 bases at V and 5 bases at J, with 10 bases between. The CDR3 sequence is CASSLGQLTEAFF. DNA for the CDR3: TGTGCCAGCAGCTTGGGTCAGCTGACTGAAGCTTTCTTT.

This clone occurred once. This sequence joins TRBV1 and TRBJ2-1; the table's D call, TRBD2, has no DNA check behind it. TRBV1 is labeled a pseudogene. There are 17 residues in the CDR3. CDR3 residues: CTSSSLSGLARNNEQFF. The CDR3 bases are TGCACCAGCAGCTCCCTTTCTGGACTAGCGCGAAACAATGAGCAGTTCTTC.

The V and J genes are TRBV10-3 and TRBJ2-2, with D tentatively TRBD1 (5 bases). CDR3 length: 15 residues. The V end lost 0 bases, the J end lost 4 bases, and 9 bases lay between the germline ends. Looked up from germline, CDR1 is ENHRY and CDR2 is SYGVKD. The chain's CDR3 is CAISESTTATGELFF. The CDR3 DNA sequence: TGTGCCATCAGTGAGTCGACGACAGCCACCGGGGAGCTGTTTTTT.

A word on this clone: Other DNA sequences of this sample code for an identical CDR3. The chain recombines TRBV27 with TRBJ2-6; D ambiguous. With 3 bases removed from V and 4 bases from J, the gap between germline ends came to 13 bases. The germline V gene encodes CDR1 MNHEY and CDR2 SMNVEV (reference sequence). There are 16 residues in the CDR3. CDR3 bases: TGTGCCAGCAGTTTGCTAGGGTTCTCGGGGGCCAACGTCCTGACTTTC. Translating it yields CASSLLGFSGANVLTF.

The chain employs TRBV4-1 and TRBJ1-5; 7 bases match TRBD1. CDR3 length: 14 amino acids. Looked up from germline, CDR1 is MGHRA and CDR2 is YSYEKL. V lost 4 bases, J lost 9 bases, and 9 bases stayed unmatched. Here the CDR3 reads CASSLGQAEWPQHF. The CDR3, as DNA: TGCGCCAGCAGCCTTGGACAGGCCGAATGGCCCCAGCATTTT.

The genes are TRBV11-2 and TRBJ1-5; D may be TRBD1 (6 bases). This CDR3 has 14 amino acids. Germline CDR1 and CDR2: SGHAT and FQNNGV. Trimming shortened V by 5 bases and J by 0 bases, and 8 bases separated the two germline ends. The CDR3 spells CASSRTVSNQPQHF. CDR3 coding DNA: TGTGCCAGCAGCCGGACAGTTAGCAATCAGCCCCAGCATTTT.

The CDR3: CASSVDGSLYNEQFF. The CDR3 bases are TGTGCCAGCAGCGTAGACGGGAGTCTCTACAATGAGCAGTTCTTC. The chain employs TRBV9 and TRBJ2-1; TRBD2 might be the D (6 bases). The CDR3 is made up of 15 amino acids. The V gene lost 0 bases and the J gene lost 3 bases, with 10 bases spanning the gap. Per the germline V gene, CDR1 is SGDLS and CDR2 is YYNGEE.

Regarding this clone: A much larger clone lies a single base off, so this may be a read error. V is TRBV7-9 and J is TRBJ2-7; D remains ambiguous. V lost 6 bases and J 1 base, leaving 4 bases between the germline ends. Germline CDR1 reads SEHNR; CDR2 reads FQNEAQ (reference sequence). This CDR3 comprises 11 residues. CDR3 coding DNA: TGTGCCAGCAGGAGTTCCTACGAGCAGTACTTC. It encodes CASRSSYEQYF.

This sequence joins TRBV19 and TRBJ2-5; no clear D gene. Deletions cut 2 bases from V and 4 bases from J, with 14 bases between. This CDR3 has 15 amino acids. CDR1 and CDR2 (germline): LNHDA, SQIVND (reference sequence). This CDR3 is CASSIRWRDIETQYF. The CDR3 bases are TGTGCCAGTAGTATAAGGTGGAGAGACATAGAGACCCAGTACTTC.

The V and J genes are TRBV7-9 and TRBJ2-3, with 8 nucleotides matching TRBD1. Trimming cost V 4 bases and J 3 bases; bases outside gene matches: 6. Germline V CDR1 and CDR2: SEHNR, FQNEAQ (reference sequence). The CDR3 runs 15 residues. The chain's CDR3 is CASSSWTGLTDTQYF. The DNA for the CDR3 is TGTGCCAGCAGCTCGTGGACAGGGTTAACAGATACGCAGTATTTT.